This T cell receptor (beta chain) was documented in a study of shared clonotypes between healthy human individuals. Overall study findings and caveats: The sharing of 5% to 6.5% of naive CD4 clonotypes was seen across a handful of donors.

Clones were read by immunoSEQ multiplex PCR, and TCRdb kept only the in-frame ones, dropping some. The repertoire holds over 2,000,000 clones, around 93% seen once, with approximately 1.7% in the top ten. Only one count was recorded for this clone. The antigen is not known. The CDR3 consists of 18 residues. Germline V lookup: CDR1 LNHDA, CDR2 SQIVND (reference sequence). The V segment lost 8 bases and the J segment 0 bases; nucleotides outside the gene matches: 12. CD45RO-negative, CCR7-selected cells formed the naive CD8 fraction, which excluded terminally differentiated effector memory CD45RA+ cells.

This sequence originates from a man between 18 and 29 years old in good health. Some clones in this sample may be carry-over from other donors' samples. Sequenced sample: naive CD8+ T cells from PBMCs. The genes are TRBV19 and TRBJ2-6; 8 bases are shared with TRBD1. This CDR3 is CASYQPGQAFSGANVLTF. CDR3 DNA: TGTGCCAGTTACCAACCGGGACAGGCCTTCTCTGGGGCCAACGTCCTGACTTTC. Variable domain in full (rest from reference TRBV19 and TRBJ2-6): DGGITQSPKYLFRKEGQNVTLSCEQNLNHDAMYWYRQDPGQGLRLIYYSQIVNDFQKGDIAEGYSVSREKKESFPLTVTSAQKNPTAFYLCASYQPGQAFSGANVLTFGAGSRLTVL.